Presented here are 20 T cell receptor beta chains from one specimen sequenced in a study of blood T cell repertoires in COVID-19. Repertoires were generated with immunoSEQ multiplex PCR, while TCRdb's copy carries only in-frame clones and drops some. The sample yields over 90,000 clones, around 87% seen once. The sample comprised peripheral blood. These receptor sequences come from a human donor in a cohort sampled during active COVID-19.

This clone came up a few times. The rearrangement links TRBV27 to TRBJ1-2; D may be TRBD1 (5 bases). The germline gives CDR1 MNHEY, CDR2 SMNVEV (reference sequence). CDR3 length: 15 amino acids. V gave up 3 bases and J gave up 5 bases, with 16 bases separating them. CDR3 nucleotides: TGTGCCAGCAGTTTTAGTGGGGCAGCGGGGTATGGCTACACCTTC. Protein product: CASSFSGAAGYGYTF.

This rearrangement joins TRBV9 to TRBJ2-7; 13 positions match TRBD2. The CDR3 totals 18 residues. Per germline, CDR1 SGDLS and CDR2 YYNGEE. The J segment lost 5 bases and the V segment lost 0 bases, leaving 11 bases of the junction unmatched. CDR3 coding DNA: TGTGCCAGCAGCGTAGCTCCGTTACTAGCGGGAGGGTCCCACGAGCAGTACTTC. The encoded protein is CASSVAPLLAGGSHEQYF.

The chain has TRBV28 and TRBJ2-3, with D possibly matching TRBD2 (5 bases). This CDR3 is built from 14 residues. CDR1 is MDHEN and CDR2 is SYDVKM in the germline V gene. V shed 6 bases and J shed 3 bases, with 13 bases lying between them. The CDR3 is CASRRRGRTDTQYF. The CDR3 coding sequence is TGTGCCAGCAGAAGGAGAGGGCGGACAGATACGCAGTATTTT.

This chain connects TRBV9 to TRBJ2-5, with D perhaps matching TRBD1 (6 bases). With 5 bases removed from V and 2 bases from J, the gap between germline ends came to 13 bases. This CDR3 spans 14 amino acids. The V gene's germline CDR1 is SGDLS and CDR2 YYNGEE. This chain's CDR3 is CASSTTQGQETQYF. The CDR3, as DNA: TGTGCCAGCAGTACTACTCAGGGGCAAGAGACCCAGTACTTC.

The rearrangement links TRBV28 to TRBJ2-7; 9 nucleotides align to TRBD2. Trimming took 3 bases from V and 3 from J; bases not matched to a gene: 3. The CDR3 contains 14 residues. Germline CDR1 is MDHEN and CDR2 is SYDVKM. This CDR3 is CASSFQTSGYEQYF. The CDR3 DNA sequence: TGTGCCAGCAGTTTCCAGACTAGCGGCTACGAGCAGTACTTC.

The chain recombines TRBV5-1 with TRBJ1-1; D is possibly TRBD1 (6 bases). In germline, CDR1 is SGHRS, CDR2 YFSETQ. The CDR3 has 14 amino acids. The V and J ends lost 2 bases and 3 bases respectively, with 11 bases between them. This CDR3 is CASSFPGVDTEAFF. CDR3 sequence (DNA): TGCGCCAGCAGCTTTCCAGGGGTCGACACTGAAGCTTTCTTT.

V and J are TRBV5-4 and TRBJ2-3; TRBD2 might be the D (7 bases). Deletions cut 0 bases from V and 9 bases from J, with 17 bases between. Germline loops: CDR1 SGHNT, CDR2 YYREEE (reference sequence). The CDR3 is 15 residues long. The CDR3 nucleotides read TGTGCCAGCAGCTTGGTCGCGGGGGCCTTGGAGACGCAGTATTTT. Encoded protein: CASSLVAGALETQYF.

This clone was found once. This chain connects TRBV6-6 to TRBJ1-6; D is ambiguous. The germline V gene has CDR1 MNHNY and CDR2 SVGAGI (reference sequence). This CDR3 contains 16 residues. V was pared by 1 base and J by 6 bases, with 13 bases between. The DNA for the CDR3 is TGTGCCAGCAGTTACTACACGGTGGGAGGTAATTCACCCCTCCACTTT. Translating it yields CASSYYTVGGNSPLHF.

This clone was recorded once. This chain connects TRBV6-5 to TRBJ2-1, with 7 bases identical to TRBD2. The germline V gene encodes CDR1 MNHEY and CDR2 SVGAGI. V dropped 8 bases and J dropped 8; count of bases not matched to a gene: 9. The CDR3 sequence is 13 residues long. CDR3 protein: CASCCGRGDEQFF. CDR3 in DNA: TGTGCCAGCTGCTGCGGGAGAGGCGATGAGCAGTTCTTC.

J is TRBJ2-1 and V is TRBV19, with a possible D match to TRBD1 (6 bases). The CDR3 is 15 amino acids. The germline V and J ends were trimmed by 4 bases and 0 bases, with 10 bases remaining between them. The germline V gene has CDR1 LNHDA and CDR2 SQIVND (reference sequence). The CDR3 loop reads CASSTLGGSYNEQFF. The CDR3 DNA sequence: TGTGCCAGTAGTACCTTAGGGGGCTCCTACAATGAGCAGTTCTTC.

This clone was detected once. The CDR3 DNA reads as TGTGCCACCAGTGATCATTCGGGGACTAGCGACCCTAAAGATGAGCAGTTCTTC. It yields the protein CATSDHSGTSDPKDEQFF. The chain couples TRBV24-1 to TRBJ2-1, with 10 bases aligning to TRBD2. The CDR3 is 18 amino acids. Germline V gene lookup returns CDR1 KGHDR and CDR2 SFDVKD. V shed 3 bases, J shed 8 bases, and the junction held 15 bases outside the gene matches.

The rearrangement links TRBV25-1 to TRBJ2-1; D possibly corresponds to TRBD2 (7 bases). V lost 3 bases to trimming and J lost 7 bases, with 19 bases between them. Germline CDR1 and CDR2: MGHDK and SYGVNS. CDR3 size: 16 residues. DNA of the CDR3: TGTGCCAGCAGTGACTTTGGGGGGAGGGGGGAAAATGAGCAGTTCTTC. This codes for CASSDFGGRGENEQFF. The full variable domain, rest sourced from reference TRBV25-1 and TRBJ2-1, is EADIYQTPRYLVIGTGKKITLECSQTMGHDKMYWYQQDPGMELHLIHYSYGVNSTEKGDLSSESTVSRIRTEHFPLTLESARPSHTSQYLCASSDFGGRGENEQFFGPGTRLTVL.

The V gene is TRBV10-2, the J gene TRBJ2-3; 7 positions agree with TRBD2. Trimming at V came to 3 bases and at J to 5 bases, leaving 8 bases not matched to a gene. The CDR3 has 15 residues. The germline V gene encodes CDR1 WSHSY and CDR2 SAAADI. The CDR3, as DNA: TGCGCCAGCAGTGACCCGCGGGAGAGACTAGATACGCAGTATTTT. It codes for CASSDPRERLDTQYF.

The rearrangement joins TRBV3-1 (or the pseudogene TRBV3-2) to TRBJ2-2, with D hard to call. CDR1 and CDR2 (germline): LGHDT, YNNKEL (reference sequence). The CDR3 consists of 12 residues. V lost 4 bases to trimming and J lost 8 bases, with 8 bases between them. The CDR3 here is CASSLQVGELFF. CDR3 DNA sequence: TGTGCCAGCAGCCTTCAGGTGGGGGAGCTGTTTTTT.

The rearrangement links TRBV15 to TRBJ2-1; maybe TRBD1 (6 bases). This CDR3 has 15 residues. Trimming took off 5 bases at V and 0 bases at J, with 11 bases between the two ends. Germline CDR1 LNHNV, CDR2 YYDKDF (reference sequence). CDR3 sequence: CATSQGTVSYNEQFF. The CDR3 DNA reads TGTGCCACCAGCCAGGGGACCGTCTCCTACAATGAGCAGTTCTTC. The full variable domain, its missing parts supplied by reference TRBV15 and TRBJ2-1, is DAMVIQNPRYQVTQFGKPVTLSCSQTLNHNVMYWYQQKSSQAPKLLFHYYDKDFNNEADTPDNFQSRRPNTSFCFLDIRSPGLGDTAMYLCATSQGTVSYNEQFFGPGTRLTVL.

The chain combines TRBV6-4 with TRBJ2-1; weak D call: TRBD1 (5 bases). This CDR3 comprises 16 residues. Germline V gene data show CDR1 as MRHNA and CDR2 as SNTAGT. Trimming took 0 bases from V and 6 from J, leaving 15 bases between them. The CDR3 nucleotides are TGTGCCAGCAGTGACTCGAAAGGCCCTAGGGGCAATGAGCAGTTCTTC. Amino acids: CASSDSKGPRGNEQFF.

V usage is TRBV6-2 or TRBV6-3 and J usage is TRBJ2-3, with a possible D match to TRBD1 (6 bases). Germline V gene lookup returns CDR1 MNHEY and CDR2 SVGEGT. V lost 4 bases and J lost 4, with 12 bases in between. The length of the CDR3 is 14 residues. This CDR3 is CASSSGDVADTQYF. Written as DNA, the CDR3 is TGTGCCAGCAGTTCAGGGGATGTAGCAGATACGCAGTATTTT.

The V and J genes are TRBV28 and TRBJ2-7, with TRBD1 matching over 9 bases. Germline V gives CDR1 MDHEN, CDR2 SYDVKM. The CDR3 length is 13 residues. V lost 7 bases to trimming and J lost 3 bases; unmatched junction nucleotides: 4. The CDR3 bases are TGTGCCAGCACACAGGGGGCTCGCTACGAGCAGTACTTC. Its translation is CASTQGARYEQYF.

The chain employs TRBV27 and TRBJ1-1; D perhaps matches TRBD1 (5 bases). Germline values: CDR1 MNHEY, CDR2 SMNVEV (reference sequence). Trimming left V 2 bases short and J 2 bases short, with 12 bases between. CDR3 length: 15 amino acids. The CDR3, as DNA: TGTGCCAGCAGTTTAAGTCCAGGGATTAACACTGAAGCTTTCTTT. Translating it yields CASSLSPGINTEAFF.

V and J are TRBV27 and TRBJ1-1, with a weak D call TRBD1 (6 bases). The length of the CDR3 is 14 residues. V gave up 5 bases and J gave up 4 bases, with 14 bases separating them. The V gene's germline CDR1 is MNHEY and CDR2 SMNVEV (reference sequence). This CDR3 is CASSTYQGLTEAFF. The CDR3 nucleotides are TGTGCCAGCAGTACTTATCAGGGGCTCACTGAAGCTTTCTTT.